This T cell receptor beta chain came from a study of CXCR3-negative and CXCR3-positive naive CD8 T cells. Across the whole study: The TRB read total, about 135 million, broke down to about 1.5 +/- 0.3 million reads per library. Study results and limitations: Greater hydrophobicity was found in TRB CDR3s of CXCR3-positive naive cells than of CXCR3-negative naive cells. Cryopreservation partially decreased CXCR3 expression, and most assays used fresh PBMCs.

The CDR3 spans 13 residues. From germline, CDR1 is WNHNN and CDR2 SYGVQD (reference sequence). UMI-labeled TRB cDNA libraries were prepared by 5' RACE. Each CDR3 protein gets one entry in TCRdb, which reprocessed the 5' RACE reads and gives no DNA. The sample totals roughly 130,000 distinct CDR3 sequences. About this clonotype: What it binds is not known.

Each CD8+ T cell subset was flow-sorted in triplicate. Every sort contained about 310,000 cells. The sequencing sample was made of naive CXCR3+ CD8+ T cells from blood. As for subset: CD45RO-CCR7+CD27+CD95- naive CD8+ T cells expressing CXCR3 (TNR3+). The chain joins TRBV10-1 to TRBJ2-1. The origin of this receptor is a human donor in good health. Some clones in this sample may be carry-over from other donors' samples. CDR3 sequence: CASSEESVGEQFF.